These 14 T cell receptor beta chains came from one sample sequenced in a study of CD8+CD57+ T cells in acquired aplastic anemia. CD8+CD57+ cell expansion had been shown by flow cytometry in patients chosen for sequencing. The TCR beta profiling, which covered VDJ combination and CDR3 sequence, was carried out using genomic DNA as the template. TCRdb analysed the reads with MiXCR anew, one entry per CDR3 protein. Of 160,000 or so distinct CDR3 sequences listed, around half are singletons. The sequencing sample was made of sorted CD4+, CD8+, or CD8+CD57+ T cells (not recorded which) from PBMCs. Source of these receptors: a human donor with aplastic anemia.

This clonotype was counted between two and nine times. The chain employs TRBV30 and TRBJ2-3; D is unclear. Germline V CDR1 and CDR2: GTSNPN, SVGIG (reference sequence). Trimming took off 8 bases at V and 0 bases at J, with 9 bases between the two ends. The CDR3 loop spans 12 amino acids. In DNA, the CDR3 is TGTGCCGGCAGCCGTAGCACAGATACGCAGTATTTT. Protein product: CAGSRSTDTQYF.

Worth noting for this clonotype: A much larger clone differs by one base, so this may be a read error. The gene calls are TRBV10-3 and TRBJ1-2; TRBD1 matches at 8 bases. V lost 5 bases to trimming and J lost 3 bases; unmatched junction nucleotides: 8. This CDR3 spans 15 amino acids. Per germline, CDR1 ENHRY and CDR2 SYGVKD. CDR3 sequence (DNA): TGTGCCATCAGTCACCGGACAGGGCGGGACTATGGCTACACCTTC. It codes for CAISHRTGRDYGYTF.

The count of this clonotype is one. This chain connects TRBV12-3 or TRBV12-4 to TRBJ2-5, with 10 bases aligning to TRBD1. The junction had 6 bases not matched to a gene; V was cut back by 3 bases and J by 5 bases. This CDR3 contains 15 residues. In DNA, the CDR3 is TGTGCCAGCAGTTTGCGGACAGGGGGAGGTGAGACCCAGTACTTC. Residues: CASSLRTGGGETQYF.

Many counts were recorded for this clonotype. This chain uses TRBV19 with TRBJ2-1; 10 nucleotides align to TRBD1. Germline loops: CDR1 LNHDA, CDR2 SQIVND (reference sequence). V shed 4 bases and J 3 bases; nucleotides not matched to a gene: 3. The CDR3 is 15 amino acids. The CDR3, as DNA: TGTGCCAGTAGTAGGGGACAGGGGAACTACAATGAGCAGTTCTTC. It codes for CASSRGQGNYNEQFF.

This clonotype has a single count. This sequence joins TRBV5-4 and TRBJ2-5; D perhaps matches TRBD1 (5 bases). This CDR3 spans 15 amino acids. CDR1 is SGHNT and CDR2 is YYREEE in the germline V gene (reference sequence). Trimming took off 0 bases at V and 2 bases at J, with 11 bases between the two ends. The DNA of the CDR3 is TGTGCCAGCAGCTTGGGTTGGGGCGGACAAGAGACCCAGTACTTC. Translating gives CASSLGWGGQETQYF. Using reference TRBV5-4 and TRBJ2-5 for the parts outside the CDR3, the full variable domain is ETGVTQSPTHLIKTRGQQVTLRCSSQSGHNTVSWYQQALGQGPQFIFQYYREEENGRGNFPPRFSGLQFPNYSSELNVNALELDDSALYLCASSLGWGGQETQYFGPGTRLLVL.

This clonotype was observed many times. This chain uses TRBV24-1 with TRBJ2-1, with TRBD1 matching 8 bases. CDR3 length: 15 residues. V lost 4 bases, J lost 5 bases, and 6 bases stayed unmatched. Germline CDR1 reads KGHDR; CDR2 reads SFDVKD. DNA for the CDR3: TGTGCCACCAGTGACTCCGGACAGGGTAACAATGAGCAGTTCTTC. Its protein product is CATSDSGQGNNEQFF.

This clonotype appeared a single time. The junction differs from germline at one of its ends, possibly a read error. The chain combines TRBV30 with TRBJ2-5, with 11 bases matching TRBD2. CDR3 length equals 14 residues. The V gene's germline CDR1 is GTSNPN and CDR2 SVGIG (reference sequence). The CDR3 nucleotides are TGTGCCTGGATTACTAGCGGGGGAAAAGAGATCCAGTACTTC. This gives the protein CAWITSGGKEIQYF.

This clonotype was counted ten times or more. The rearrangement links TRBV3-1 to TRBJ2-5; TRBD2 matches at 9 bases. The V and J ends lost 3 bases and 5 bases, in that order; junction bases with no gene match: 7. Looked up from germline, CDR1 is LGHDT and CDR2 is YNNKEL (reference sequence). The CDR3 extends over 15 amino acids. The CDR3 sequence: CASSQGREGFETQYF. CDR3 sequence (DNA): TGTGCCAGCAGCCAGGGGCGGGAGGGCTTCGAGACCCAGTACTTC.

The J gene is TRBJ1-5, the V gene TRBV2; D unresolved. Per the germline V gene, CDR1 is SNHLY and CDR2 is FYNNEI. V lost 6 bases and J 2 bases, leaving 14 bases between the germline ends. The CDR3 has 15 residues. CDR3 coding DNA: TGTGCCAGCAGGTCTCCCTACATGGGCAATCAGCCCCAGCATTTT. This sequence encodes CASRSPYMGNQPQHF.

The chain combines TRBV25-1 with TRBJ1-1; D is unclear. V was pared by 6 bases and J by 1 base, with 12 bases between. CDR3 length: 14 residues. CDR1 and CDR2 (germline): MGHDK, SYGVNS. The CDR3 nucleotides read TGTGCCAGCAGCCCTGTGCGGGGGAACACTGAAGCTTTCTTT. Residues: CASSPVRGNTEAFF.

The table lists this clonotype with many counts. The V and J genes are TRBV6-1 and TRBJ1-2; D gene ambiguous. Germline CDR1 is MNHNS and CDR2 is SASEGT. Trimming left V 7 bases short and J 3 bases short, with 3 bases between. The CDR3 extends over 10 amino acids. The CDR3 loop is CASTDYGYTF. Here the CDR3 DNA reads TGTGCCAGCACGGACTATGGCTACACCTTC.

As for this clonotype: The CDR3 does not close with the conserved phenylalanine or tryptophan, likely indicating a read error. J is TRBJ1-2 and V is TRBV10-3, with D maybe TRBD1 (6 bases). The CDR3 totals 12 residues. Trimming took 10 bases from V and 1 from J, leaving 10 bases between them. The germline gives CDR1 ENHRY, CDR2 SYGVKD. The CDR3 loop is CATAQGNYGYTV. The CDR3 DNA reads as TGTGCCACCGCACAGGGTAACTATGGCTACACCGTC.

In its sample, this clonotype was seen many times. This chain uses TRBV9 with TRBJ1-3; D call uncertain. Trimming cost V 2 bases and J 3 bases, with 18 bases left between them. CDR3 length equals 17 residues. Germline CDR1 SGDLS, CDR2 YYNGEE. The CDR3: CASSVGTAVWSGNTIYF. In DNA form, the CDR3 reads TGTGCCAGCAGCGTGGGAACCGCGGTTTGGAGTGGAAACACCATATATTTT.

In its sample, this clonotype was seen a few times. The genes are TRBV4-1 and TRBJ1-2, with 10 bases lining up with TRBD1. V lost 2 bases to trimming and J lost 8 bases; unmatched junction nucleotides: 5. The germline V gene encodes CDR1 MGHRA and CDR2 YSYEKL. The CDR3 is made up of 14 amino acids. CDR3 protein: CASSQPTGGEGYTF. The CDR3 nucleotides are TGCGCCAGCAGCCAACCGACAGGGGGCGAGGGCTACACCTTC.